What follows describes a single TCR beta chain. The antigen is undetermined. Using a J-beta primer mix together with a sample-barcoded 5' primer, a second PCR was run for roughly 7 to 12 cycles. TCRdb re-called the 5' RACE reads with MiXCR, one entry per CDR3 protein. The profile covers roughly 640,000 distinct CDR3 sequences, with roughly 30% appearing a single time and around 16% taken by the ten largest. Germline-derived CDR1 and CDR2 are DFQATT and SNEGSKA (reference sequence). The CDR3 is 14 residues long. V lost 3 bases, J lost 4 bases, and 13 bases lay in between. The data stem from a study of blood T cells in healthy people across ages. Study-wide results and caveats: Possibly, changes in expanded clonotypes were confounded because donor CMV status was unknown.

The sample taken for sequencing was blood. The chain joins TRBV20-1 to TRBJ1-5; the D gene is possibly TRBD1 (5 bases). The receptor comes from an elderly woman in good health. CDR3 sequence: CSASPGTGNQPQHF. The DNA of the CDR3 is TGCAGTGCTAGCCCCGGGACCGGGAATCAGCCCCAGCATTTT.